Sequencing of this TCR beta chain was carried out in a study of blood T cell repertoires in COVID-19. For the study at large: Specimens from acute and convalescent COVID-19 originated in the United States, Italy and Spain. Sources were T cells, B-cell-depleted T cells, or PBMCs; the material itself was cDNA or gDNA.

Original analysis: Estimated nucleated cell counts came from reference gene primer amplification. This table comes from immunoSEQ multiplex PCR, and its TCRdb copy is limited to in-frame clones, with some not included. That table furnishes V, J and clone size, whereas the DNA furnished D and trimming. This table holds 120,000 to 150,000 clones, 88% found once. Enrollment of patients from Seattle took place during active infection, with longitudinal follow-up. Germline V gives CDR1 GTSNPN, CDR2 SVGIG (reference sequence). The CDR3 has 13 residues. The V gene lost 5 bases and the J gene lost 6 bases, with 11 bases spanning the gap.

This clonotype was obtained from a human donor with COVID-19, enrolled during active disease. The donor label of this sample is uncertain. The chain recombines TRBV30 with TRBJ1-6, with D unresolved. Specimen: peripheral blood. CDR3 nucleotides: TGTGCCTGGGCTAGGATTAGTAATTCACCCCTCCACTTT. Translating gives CAWARISNSPLHF. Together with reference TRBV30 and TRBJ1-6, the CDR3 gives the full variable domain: SQTIHQWPATLVQPVGSPLSLECTVEGTSNPNLYWYRQAAGRGLQLLFYSVGIGQISSEVPQNLSASRPQDRQFILSSKKLLLSDSGFYLCAWARISNSPLHFGNGTRLTVT.